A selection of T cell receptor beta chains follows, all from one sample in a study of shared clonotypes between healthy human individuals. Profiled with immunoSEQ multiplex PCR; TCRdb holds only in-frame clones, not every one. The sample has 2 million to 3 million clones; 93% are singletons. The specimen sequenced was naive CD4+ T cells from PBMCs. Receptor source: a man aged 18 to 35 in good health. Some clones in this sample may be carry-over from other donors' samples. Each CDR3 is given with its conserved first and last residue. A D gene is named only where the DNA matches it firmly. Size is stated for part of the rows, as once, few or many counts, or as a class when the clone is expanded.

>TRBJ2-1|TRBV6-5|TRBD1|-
TGTGCCAGCAGCTACGGGACATCCCAGGGGGATGAGCAGTTCTTC
CASSYGTSQGDEQFF
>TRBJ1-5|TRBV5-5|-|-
TGTGCCAGCAGCTTGGCAGGGTTGCCCCAGCATTTT
CASSLAGLPQHF
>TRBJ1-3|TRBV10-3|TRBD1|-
TGTGCCACATCGGCCGCCGGGACAGGCGAAAACACCATATATTTT
CATSAAGTGENTIYF
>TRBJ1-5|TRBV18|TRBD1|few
TGTGCCAGCTCACCCGACAGGGGGAATCAGCCCCAGCATTTT
CASSPDRGNQPQHF
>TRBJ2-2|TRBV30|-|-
TGTGCCCTGAACCGGGAGCTTAACACCGGGGAGCTGTTTTTT
CALNRELNTGELFF
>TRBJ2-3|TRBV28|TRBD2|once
TGTGCCAGCAGTACTGTAGCGGGAGTAGATACGCAGTATTTT
CASSTVAGVDTQYF
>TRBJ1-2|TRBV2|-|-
TGTGCCAGCAGTGAGGATGCTGTCGTGGACTACACCTTC
CASSEDAVVDYTF
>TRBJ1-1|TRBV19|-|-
TGTGCCAGTAGTATCGGCAGGCCGAACACTGAAGCTTTCTTT
CASSIGRPNTEAFF
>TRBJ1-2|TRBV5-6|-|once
TGTGCCAGCAGCCCCGGCCCTGGAGGCGGCTACACCTTC
CASSPGPGGGYTF
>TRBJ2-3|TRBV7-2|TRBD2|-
TGTGCCAGCACTCGGGAGGGGGATACGCAGTATTTT
CASTREGDTQYF
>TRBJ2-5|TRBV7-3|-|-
TGTGCCAGCAGCTTAATGGCCAGGGTGGGGGAGACCCAGTACTTC
CASSLMARVGETQYF
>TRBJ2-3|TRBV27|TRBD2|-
TGTGCCAGCAGTTTACGCGGACTAGGCACAGATACGCAGTATTTT
CASSLRGLGTDTQYF
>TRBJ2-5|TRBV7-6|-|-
TGTGCCAGCACCAAGGCCGGGTCTTCGGGAGAGACCCAGTACTTC
CASTKAGSSGETQYF
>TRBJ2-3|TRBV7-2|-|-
TGTGCCAGCAGCTTGGGGCCAGATACGCAGTATTTT
CASSLGPDTQYF
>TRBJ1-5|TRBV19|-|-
TGTGCCAGTAGTATTGCCATATATAGCAATCAGCCCCAGCATTTT
CASSIAIYSNQPQHF
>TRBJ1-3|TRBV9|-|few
TGTGCCAGCAGCATATATCCTGGAAACACCATATATTTT
CASSIYPGNTIYF
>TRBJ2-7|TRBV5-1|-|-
TGCGCCAGCAGCTTGGCCGTTGGGGAGAAATCCTACGAGCAGTACTTC
CASSLAVGEKSYEQYF
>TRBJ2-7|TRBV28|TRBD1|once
TGTGCCGCCGTACCTCTTCCGGGACAGGGAGGCGAGCAGTACTTC
CAAVPLPGQGGEQYF
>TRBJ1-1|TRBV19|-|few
TGTGCCAGTAGTTCCTACACGAACACTGAAGCTTTCTTT
CASSSYTNTEAFF